This T cell receptor (beta chain) is drawn from a study of brain metastases from non-small cell lung cancer. Germline CDR1 reads LGHDT; CDR2 reads YNNKEL (reference sequence). V was trimmed by 1 base and J by 5 bases, leaving 8 bases between them. This CDR3 is built from 13 residues. Clones were sequenced by immunoSEQ multiplex PCR, and TCRdb holds only the in-frame ones, with some missing. The repertoire consists of about 6,000 clones, with roughly 80% occurring once and the leading ten covering about 7.4%. This sequence was found in a donor aged 40 or over with non-small cell lung cancer. The chain joins TRBV3-1 (or the pseudogene TRBV3-2) to TRBJ1-2; D unclear. Sequences were obtained from primary lung tumor tissue. The CDR3 region has the DNA TGTGCCAGCAGCCAAGGAGGGAAATATGGCTACACCTTC. Translation: CASSQGGKYGYTF.